A selection of T cell receptor beta chains follows, all from one sample in a study of T cell responses to AZD1222 COVID-19 vaccine. Some clones are missing from TCRdb's copy, which holds only in-frame ones; the method was immunoSEQ multiplex PCR. This repertoire shows under 130,000 clones, 88% found once; its top ten account for around 20%. The sequencing here drew on peripheral blood, taken on day 0 of AZD1222 vaccination. The receptors were sampled from an adult in good health. Both conserved end residues are part of each CDR3. A D gene is named only where the DNA matches it firmly. Expanded clones are given a class, and other clones once, few, many or no size at all.

CDR3: CASSPLSRTSGSYYNEQFF; V: TRBV5-1; J: TRBJ2-1; size: .; D: TRBD2
CDR3: CASRRTVPGTDTQYF; V: TRBV28; J: TRBJ2-3; size: .; D: .
CDR3: CASSRTSGSSNEQFF; V: TRBV6-4; J: TRBJ2-1; size: .; D: TRBD2
CDR3: CASSLDADRGRGYGYTF; V: TRBV7-2; J: TRBJ1-2; size: .; D: TRBD1
CDR3: CASSIRDRGEAFF; V: TRBV16; J: TRBJ1-1; size: .; D: TRBD1
CDR3: CARGQGAYSNQPQHF; V: TRBV6-5; J: TRBJ1-5; size: .; D: TRBD1
CDR3: CASSPPSGLADTDTQYF; V: TRBV28; J: TRBJ2-3; size: .; D: TRBD2
CDR3: CASSRGLGADTQYF; V: TRBV6-5; J: TRBJ2-3; size: .; D: .
CDR3: CASRSSGVNEQFF; V: TRBV5-4; J: TRBJ2-1; size: .; D: .
CDR3: CASSQQGHEQFF; V: TRBV7-2; J: TRBJ2-1; size: .; D: TRBD1
CDR3: CASSSNLGYQETQYF; V: TRBV5-5; J: TRBJ2-5; size: once; D: .
CDR3: CASSLQRMNTEAFF; V: TRBV2; J: TRBJ1-1; size: few; D: .
CDR3: CATQGSNTEAFF; V: TRBV10-3; J: TRBJ1-1; size: .; D: .
CDR3: CASSRGGPGQPGLTIYF; V: TRBV5-6; J: TRBJ1-3; size: .; D: TRBD1
CDR3: CASSSPPRGQDGYTF; V: TRBV28; J: TRBJ1-2; size: .; D: TRBD1
CDR3: CASTKTGGRTDTQYF; V: TRBV19; J: TRBJ2-3; size: .; D: .
CDR3: CASSVATVPLVGAFF; V: TRBV9; J: TRBJ1-1; size: .; D: .
CDR3: CASSPQQGNYGYTF; V: TRBV7-3; J: TRBJ1-2; size: .; D: TRBD1
CDR3: CASSSQGYNSPLHF; V: TRBV28; J: TRBJ1-6; size: .; D: .
CDR3: CASSQEGRAQYF; V: TRBV3-1/TRBV3-2; J: TRBJ2-5; size: .; D: TRBD2
CDR3: CASSIDSTPVMEQYF; V: TRBV19; J: TRBJ2-7; size: .; D: .
CDR3: CASSSGLAGDQETQYF; V: TRBV7-2; J: TRBJ2-5; size: .; D: TRBD2
CDR3: CASSPPGVTEAFF; V: TRBV19; J: TRBJ1-1; size: .; D: .
CDR3: CASSLFSSREGYGYTF; V: TRBV7-2; J: TRBJ1-2; size: few; D: .
CDR3: CASSQASGGTYNEQFF; V: TRBV3-1/TRBV3-2; J: TRBJ2-1; size: .; D: TRBD2
CDR3: CAAGGAVTDTQYF; V: TRBV19; J: TRBJ2-3; size: .; D: .
CDR3: CASSLDRVNQPQHF; V: TRBV7-2; J: TRBJ1-5; size: few; D: .
CDR3: CASSVDPRNEQFF; V: TRBV9; J: TRBJ2-1; size: .; D: .
CDR3: CATEEGWGNTIYF; V: TRBV2; J: TRBJ1-3; size: .; D: .
CDR3: CASSRGRYEKLFF; V: TRBV7-9; J: TRBJ1-4; size: once; D: .
CDR3: CASRPPGLYTGELFF; V: TRBV7-2; J: TRBJ2-2; size: .; D: .
CDR3: CASSYGQGGEEQYF; V: TRBV5-1; J: TRBJ2-7; size: .; D: TRBD1
CDR3: CASSEGNTNEQFF; V: TRBV10-1; J: TRBJ2-1; size: .; D: .
CDR3: CASLEGGFDEQFF; V: TRBV7-9; J: TRBJ2-1; size: .; D: .
CDR3: CASSLSQKNEKLFF; V: TRBV7-9; J: TRBJ1-4; size: .; D: .
CDR3: CASSSGLAGARTDTQYF; V: TRBV7-3; J: TRBJ2-3; size: .; D: TRBD2
CDR3: CASSQVFSVRDTQYF; V: TRBV4-3; J: TRBJ2-3; size: once; D: .
CDR3: CAIESGKNTEAFF; V: TRBV10-3; J: TRBJ1-1; size: .; D: .